The rows below give T cell receptor beta chains drawn from one sample of a study of blood T cell repertoires in COVID-19. Generated by immunoSEQ multiplex PCR, the TCRdb table keeps only in-frame clones and is missing some. The sample has tens of thousands of clones; around 80% are singletons. The specimen was peripheral blood. These receptors were obtained from a man aged 50 or older with active or convalescent COVID-19. CDR3s include the opening cysteine and the closing phenylalanine or tryptophan. A D gene is named only where the DNA matches it firmly. Size values are once, few and many counts, or a class for expanded clones, and some rows have none.

D | J | size | V | DNA | CDR3
. | TRBJ1-2 | . | TRBV5-4 | TGTGCCAGCAGCTTGGCCACTCCCGAACTAGATGGCTACACCTTC | CASSLATPELDGYTF
. | TRBJ1-4 | . | TRBV27 | TGTGCCAGCAGTTTTACAGGACAAGAAGGTGAAAAACTGTTTTTT | CASSFTGQEGEKLFF
. | TRBJ1-1 | . | TRBV10-1 | TGCGCCAGCAGTGAGTTCTACAGGGTAAAGGACACTGAAGCTTTCTTT | CASSEFYRVKDTEAFF
TRBD1 | TRBJ2-7 | . | TRBV9 | TGTGCCAGCAGCGTAGCATCCGGACAGGGTTACGAGCAGTACTTC | CASSVASGQGYEQYF
TRBD2 | TRBJ2-5 | . | TRBV5-1 | TGCGCCAGCAGCGGGGGACTAGCGGCCACTAAGAGGGAGACCCAGTACTTC | CASSGGLAATKRETQYF
. | TRBJ2-7 | . | TRBV7-2 | TGTGCCAGCAGCTTAGGTCCCGGGGTCTACGAGCAGTACTTC | CASSLGPGVYEQYF
TRBD1 | TRBJ1-2 | . | TRBV5-5 | TGTGCCAGCAGCCAACAGGGGTCGGGCTATGGCTACACCTTC | CASSQQGSGYGYTF
TRBD2 | TRBJ2-5 | . | TRBV12-5 | TGTGCTAGTGGTCCGGGACTAGGGACGGAGACCCAGTACTTC | CASGPGLGTETQYF
TRBD1 | TRBJ2-5 | once | TRBV19 | TGTGCCAGTAGCCCCTGGGACAGGGAAGAGACCCAGTACTTC | CASSPWDREETQYF
. | TRBJ1-4 | . | TRBV15 | TGTGCCACCAGCAGAGATCTGGCAGCAACTAATGAAAAACTGTTTTTT | CATSRDLAATNEKLFF
. | TRBJ2-7 | . | TRBV28 | TGTGCCAGCAGTACACTGGGCAGGGTCCCTACCTACGAGCAGTACTTC | CASSTLGRVPTYEQYF
. | TRBJ1-1 | . | TRBV6-5 | TGTGCCAGCAGCCGGACACGGAACACTGAAGCTTTCTTT | CASSRTRNTEAFF
TRBD2 | TRBJ2-5 | . | TRBV3-1/TRBV3-2 | TGTGCCAGCAGCCTTTATGCGGGGGGGCTCCATAAAGAGACCCAGTACTTC | CASSLYAGGLHKETQYF
. | TRBJ2-3 | . | TRBV7-2 | TGTGCCAGCAGCCCTGCAGGTACGCAGTATTTT | CASSPAGTQYF
. | TRBJ2-3 | . | TRBV29-1 | TGCAGCGTTGAAGATGCCCAGAATACGCAGTATTTT | CSVEDAQNTQYF
. | TRBJ1-1 | . | TRBV6-5 | TGTGCCAGCAGTTACGCACAGGGCGGTAACACTGAAGCTTTCTTT | CASSYAQGGNTEAFF
TRBD2 | TRBJ2-2 | . | TRBV11-2 | TGTGCCAGCAGCTTAGCCCGGGGGGTTACGGGGACCGGGGAGCTGTTTTTT | CASSLARGVTGTGELFF
. | TRBJ1-2 | . | TRBV7-2 | TGTGCCAGCAGCTTAGCCGCTAACTATGGCTACACCTTC | CASSLAANYGYTF
TRBD1 | TRBJ1-1 | few | TRBV19 | TGTGCCAGTAGTATCCCCGGGACAGTGAGCATGAACACTGAAGCTTTCTTT | CASSIPGTVSMNTEAFF
TRBD2 | TRBJ2-2 | . | TRBV7-8 | TGTGCCAGCAGCTCCCAGCGGGGGGGGAACACCGGGGAGCTGTTTTTT | CASSSQRGGNTGELFF
TRBD2 | TRBJ2-3 | . | TRBV19 | TGTGCCAGTAGTATCACCCAGACTAGCGGGGGGGCGGCAGATACGCAGTATTTT | CASSITQTSGGAADTQYF
TRBD2 | TRBJ2-4 | . | TRBV4-1 | TGCGCCAGCAGCCAAGATCGGGCAGGGAGGGACATTCAGTACTTC | CASSQDRAGRDIQYF
. | TRBJ2-5 | . | TRBV15 | TGTGCCACCAGCACGGCTAGTTTCGGGACCCAGTACTTC | CATSTASFGTQYF
TRBD2 | TRBJ2-5 | . | TRBV7-2 | TGTGCCAGCAGCCGGACTAGCGGGCCACAAGAGACCCAGTACTTC | CASSRTSGPQETQYF
. | TRBJ2-3 | . | TRBV5-1 | TGCGCCAGCAGCTCAAGAGTGTCCAGCACAGATACGCAGTATTTT | CASSSRVSSTDTQYF
. | TRBJ1-5 | . | TRBV27 | TGTGCCAGCAGAGCACAAGGAGCGAGTAATCAGCCCCAGCATTTT | CASRAQGASNQPQHF
. | TRBJ2-3 | . | TRBV2 | TGTGCCAGCAGTGACAGGGGCGTTACAGATACGCAGTATTTT | CASSDRGVTDTQYF
. | TRBJ1-3 | once | TRBV4-3 | TGCGCCAGCAGCCAGCAGGGCAGGGGTGGAAACACCATATATTTT | CASSQQGRGGNTIYF
TRBD2 | TRBJ2-1 | . | TRBV18 | TGTGCCAGTCAAGCGGGGGTCTACAATGAGCAGTTCTTC | CASQAGVYNEQFF
. | TRBJ1-6 | . | TRBV5-6 | TGTGCCAGCAGCTGGGGGGAAAATACTTCACCCCTCCACTTT | CASSWGENTSPLHF
TRBD2 | TRBJ2-1 | . | TRBV3-1/TRBV3-2 | TGTGCCAGCAGCCCAAAGACTAGCGGGGATGAGCAGTTCTTC | CASSPKTSGDEQFF
. | TRBJ2-2 | . | TRBV5-1 | TGCGCCAGCAGCCCGAGACTAGAAAACACCGGGGAGCTGTTTTTT | CASSPRLENTGELFF
. | TRBJ2-5 | few | TRBV10-1 | TGCGCCAGCAGTCCCCGCAGGACTGATCAAGAGACCCAGTACTTC | CASSPRRTDQETQYF